The next 9 T cell receptor beta chains were all read from a single sample in a study of identical twins. TCRdb processed the 5' RACE reads anew with MiXCR; each CDR3 protein has one entry. Of 200,000 to 250,000 distinct CDR3 sequences in the sample, over 5.5% were seen once. The same data also went into a second study, on T cells expressing NK-cell markers.

The source material was CD8+ T cells sorted from blood. Source of these receptors: a woman aged 18-30 years in good health.

In its sample, this clonotype was seen many times. This chain connects TRBV7-9 to TRBJ2-5; D uncertain. This CDR3 region has 13 residues. Looked up from germline, CDR1 is SEHNR and CDR2 is FQNEAQ (reference sequence). Deletions cut 5 bases from V and 5 bases from J, with 12 bases between. The CDR3, as DNA: TGTGCCAGCAGCCAACCGGGTGGGGAGACCCAGTACTTC. This gives the protein CASSQPGGETQYF.

This clonotype came up many times. The chain links TRBV4-2 to TRBJ1-1; 7 positions match TRBD1. CDR1 LGHNA and CDR2 YNFKEQ come from the germline V gene. The CDR3 contains 14 residues. The trim removed 3 bases at V and 3 bases at J, leaving 4 bases unmatched. The CDR3 is CASSQRQGDTEAFF. The CDR3 DNA follows: TGTGCCAGCAGCCAGCGACAGGGTGACACTGAAGCTTTCTTT.

This clonotype was seen repeatedly, ten times or more. The rearrangement joins TRBV12-3 or TRBV12-4 to TRBJ1-1; D not resolved. V lost 4 bases to trimming and J lost 4 bases, with 10 bases between them. The CDR3 runs 13 residues. The CDR3 DNA is TGTGCCAGCAGTTCCGGGCCGTCCACTGAAGCTTTCTTT. Translation gives CASSSGPSTEAFF.

This chain links TRBV9 with TRBJ2-6, with D uncertain. The germline V gene has CDR1 SGDLS and CDR2 YYNGEE. Trimming took 0 bases from V and 2 from J, leaving 0 bases between them. CDR3 length: 13 amino acids. The CDR3: CASSVAGANVLTF. CDR3 in DNA: TGTGCCAGCAGCGTAGCTGGGGCCAACGTCCTGACTTTC.

The chain couples TRBV20-1 to TRBJ2-7; D is tentatively TRBD1 or TRBD2 (5 bases each). CDR1 is DFQATT and CDR2 is SNEGSKA in the germline V gene (reference sequence). The germline V and J ends were trimmed by 0 bases and 7 bases, with 13 bases remaining between them. This CDR3 is built from 13 residues. Here the CDR3 reads CSARDREWGEQYF. For the CDR3, the DNA is TGCAGTGCTAGAGATCGTGAGTGGGGGGAGCAGTACTTC.

This chain uses TRBV2 with TRBJ2-7; D is possibly TRBD1 or TRBD2 (5 bases each). Germline values: CDR1 SNHLY, CDR2 FYNNEI. The CDR3 contains 12 residues. Trimming removed 10 bases from V and 6 bases from J, with 16 bases in between. The CDR3 DNA sequence: TGTGCCACCTCCGAGAGGGGCGCCGAGCAGTACTTC. Translated, it gives CATSERGAEQYF.

The V and J genes are TRBV7-9 and TRBJ1-2, with D unresolved. Germline V gene sequence: CDR1 SEHNR, CDR2 FQNEAQ (reference sequence). This CDR3 contains 13 residues. The V gene lost 2 bases and the J gene lost 8 bases, with 12 bases spanning the gap. CDR3 sequence: CASSLIGIEGYTF. The DNA of the CDR3 is TGTGCCAGCAGCTTAATTGGGATAGAGGGCTACACCTTC.

This clonotype was detected a few times. The chain employs TRBV3-1 and TRBJ2-1; TRBD2 aligns across 7 bases. The CDR3 runs 16 residues. V trimming: 4 bases; J trimming: 3 bases; junction bases outside the gene matches: 9. Germline V gives CDR1 LGHDT, CDR2 YNNKEL (reference sequence). The CDR3 region is CASSRASGLSYNEQFF. CDR3 nucleotides: TGTGCCAGCAGCCGAGCTAGCGGTCTTAGCTACAATGAGCAGTTCTTC.

This rearrangement joins TRBV11-2 to TRBJ1-1; D unresolved. V was cut by 5 bases and J by 6 bases, with 19 bases left in between. The germline CDR1 and CDR2 sequences are SGHAT and FQNNGV. This CDR3 has 15 amino acids. CDR3 residues: CASSPTFSRLSEAFF. In nucleotides, the CDR3 is TGTGCCAGCAGCCCCACCTTCTCTCGGTTATCTGAAGCTTTCTTT. The complete variable domain, with remaining parts taken from reference TRBV11-2 and TRBJ1-1, reads EAGVAQSPRYKIIEKRQSVAFWCNPISGHATLYWYQQILGQGPKLLIQFQNNGVVDDSQLPKDRFSAERLKGVDSTLKIQPAKLEDSAVYLCASSPTFSRLSEAFFGQGTRLTVV.